This TCR beta chain derives from a study of T cell responses to AZD1222 COVID-19 vaccine. Study-level findings and limits: Spike as a whole was targeted by vaccine-associated CD4 TCRs, dominant at 160-218 and 743-854. In a largely white British group with more females than males, clonal diversity was possibly underestimated.

V gave up 3 bases and J gave up 4 bases, with 13 bases separating them. CDR1 SGHTS and CDR2 YDEGEE come from the germline V gene. The CDR3 loop spans 14 amino acids. As for this clone: What it binds is not known.

TCRdb's copy holds only in-frame clones and misses some; the assay was immunoSEQ multiplex PCR. Of about 120,000 clones listed, about 85% are singletons. This clonotype was sampled from an adult who received the AZD1222 COVID-19 vaccine. This chain joins TRBV5-8 and TRBJ1-2; no firm D call. Here the sequenced sample was peripheral blood, taken 28 days after the second AZD1222 dose. The CDR3 loop reads CASSSPTSSYGYTF. CDR3 coding DNA: TGTGCCAGCAGCTCGCCGACAAGCTCCTATGGCTACACCTTC.